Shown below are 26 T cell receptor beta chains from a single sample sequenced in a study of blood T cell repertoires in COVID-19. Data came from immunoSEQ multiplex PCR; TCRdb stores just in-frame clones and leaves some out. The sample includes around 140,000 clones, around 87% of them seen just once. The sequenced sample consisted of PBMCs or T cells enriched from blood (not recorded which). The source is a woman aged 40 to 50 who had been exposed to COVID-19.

CDR3 nucleotide sequence: TGTGCCAGCAGCAACCAGGGAGGGGACATTCAGTACTTC. Protein product: CASSNQGGDIQYF. V usage is TRBV11-2 and J usage is TRBJ2-4, with 7 bases aligning to TRBD2. Trimming removed 5 bases from V and 8 bases from J; junction bases left unmatched: 6. Germline CDR1 and CDR2: SGHAT and FQNNGV. The CDR3 sequence is 13 residues long.

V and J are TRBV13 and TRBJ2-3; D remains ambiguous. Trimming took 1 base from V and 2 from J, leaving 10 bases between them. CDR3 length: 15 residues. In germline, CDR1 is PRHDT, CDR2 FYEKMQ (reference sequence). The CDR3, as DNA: TGTGCCAGCAGCTTAGTACGTTTAGACACAGATACGCAGTATTTT. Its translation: CASSLVRLDTDTQYF.

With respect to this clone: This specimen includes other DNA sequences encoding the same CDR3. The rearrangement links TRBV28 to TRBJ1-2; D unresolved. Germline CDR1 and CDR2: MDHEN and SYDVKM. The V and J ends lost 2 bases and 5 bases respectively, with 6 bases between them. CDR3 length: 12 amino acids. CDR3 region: CASSLQNYGYTF. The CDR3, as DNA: TGTGCCAGCAGTTTACAGAATTATGGCTACACCTTC.

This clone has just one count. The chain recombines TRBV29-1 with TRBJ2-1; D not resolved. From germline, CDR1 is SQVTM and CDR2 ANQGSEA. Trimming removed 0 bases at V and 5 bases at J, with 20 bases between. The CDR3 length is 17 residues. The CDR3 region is CSVEDPQYRQVDNEQFF. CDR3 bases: TGCAGCGTTGAAGATCCCCAATATCGTCAGGTCGACAATGAGCAGTTCTTC.

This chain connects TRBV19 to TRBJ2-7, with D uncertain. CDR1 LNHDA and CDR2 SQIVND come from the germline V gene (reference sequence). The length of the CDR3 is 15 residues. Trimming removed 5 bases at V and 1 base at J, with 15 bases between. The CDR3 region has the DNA TGTGCCAGTAGTTATGAGGCCGGTGGATCCTACGAGCAGTACTTC. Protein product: CASSYEAGGSYEQYF.

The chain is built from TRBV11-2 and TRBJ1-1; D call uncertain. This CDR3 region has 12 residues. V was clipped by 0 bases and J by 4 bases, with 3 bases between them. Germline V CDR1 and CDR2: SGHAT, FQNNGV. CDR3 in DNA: TGTGCCAGCAGCTTAGAAGCCACTGAAGCTTTCTTT. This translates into CASSLEATEAFF.

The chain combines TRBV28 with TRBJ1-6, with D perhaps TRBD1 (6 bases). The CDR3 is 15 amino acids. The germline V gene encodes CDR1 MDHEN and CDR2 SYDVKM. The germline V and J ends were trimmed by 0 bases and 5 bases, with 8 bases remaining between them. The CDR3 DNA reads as TGTGCCAGCAGTTTATGGGGGACACATAATTCACCCCTCCACTTT. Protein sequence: CASSLWGTHNSPLHF.

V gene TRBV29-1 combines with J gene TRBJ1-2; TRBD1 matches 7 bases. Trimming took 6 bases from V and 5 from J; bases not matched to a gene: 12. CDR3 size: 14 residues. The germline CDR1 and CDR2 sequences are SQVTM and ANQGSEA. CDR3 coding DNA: TGCAGCGTCGCATTTGGACAGGCGACTTATGGCTACACCTTC. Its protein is CSVAFGQATYGYTF.

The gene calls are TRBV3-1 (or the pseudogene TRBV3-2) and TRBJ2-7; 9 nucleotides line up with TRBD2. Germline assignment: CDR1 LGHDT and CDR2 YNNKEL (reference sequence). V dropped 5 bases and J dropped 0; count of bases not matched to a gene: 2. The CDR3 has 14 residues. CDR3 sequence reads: CASSSREGSYEQYF. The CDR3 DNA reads TGTGCCAGCAGCTCGCGGGAGGGCTCCTACGAGCAGTACTTC.

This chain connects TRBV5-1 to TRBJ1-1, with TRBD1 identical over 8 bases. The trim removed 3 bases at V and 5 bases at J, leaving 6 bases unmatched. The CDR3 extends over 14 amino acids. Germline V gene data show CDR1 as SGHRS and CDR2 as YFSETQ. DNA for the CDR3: TGCGCCAGCAGCTACGACAGGGGATGGACTGAAGCTTTCTTT. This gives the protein CASSYDRGWTEAFF.

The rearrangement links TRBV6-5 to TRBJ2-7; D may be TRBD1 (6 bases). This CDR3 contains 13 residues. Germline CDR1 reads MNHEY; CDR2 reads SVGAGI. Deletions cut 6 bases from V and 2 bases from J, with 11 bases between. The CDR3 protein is CASSLQGPYEQYF. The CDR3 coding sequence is TGTGCCAGCAGCCTACAGGGCCCCTACGAGCAGTACTTC.

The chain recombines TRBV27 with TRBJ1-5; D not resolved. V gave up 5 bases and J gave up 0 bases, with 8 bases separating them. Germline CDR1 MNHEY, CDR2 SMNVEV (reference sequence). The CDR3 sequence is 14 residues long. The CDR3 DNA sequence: TGTGCCAGCAGTCCACAGAATAGCAATCAGCCCCAGCATTTT. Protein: CASSPQNSNQPQHF.

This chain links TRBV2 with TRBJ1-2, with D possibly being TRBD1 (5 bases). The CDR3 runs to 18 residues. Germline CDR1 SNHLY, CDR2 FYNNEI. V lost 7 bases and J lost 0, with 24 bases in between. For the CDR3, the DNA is TGTGCCAGCATCCCGCCGGGGGGACCCCTCATAGCTAACTATGGCTACACCTTC. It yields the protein CASIPPGGPLIANYGYTF. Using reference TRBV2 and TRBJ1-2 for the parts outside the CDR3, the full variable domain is EPEVTQTPSHQVTQMGQEVILRCVPISNHLYFYWYRQILGQKVEFLVSFYNNEISEKSEIFDDQFSVERPDGSNFTLKIRSTKLEDSAMYFCASIPPGGPLIANYGYTFGSGTRLTVV.

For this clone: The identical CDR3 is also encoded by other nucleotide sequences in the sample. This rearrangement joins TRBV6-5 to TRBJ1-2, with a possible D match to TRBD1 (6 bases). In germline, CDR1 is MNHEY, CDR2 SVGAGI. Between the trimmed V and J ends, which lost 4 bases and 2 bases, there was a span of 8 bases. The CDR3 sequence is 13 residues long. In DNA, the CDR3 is TGTGCCAGCAGTTCGACAGGCAACTATGGCTACACCTTC. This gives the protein CASSSTGNYGYTF.

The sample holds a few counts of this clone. The CDR3 loop is CASSSIRDYPYEQYF. The CDR3 nucleotides read TGTGCCAGCAGCTCAATCCGGGACTATCCCTACGAGCAGTACTTC. This chain joins TRBV6-2 or TRBV6-3 and TRBJ2-7; the match to TRBD2 covers 7 bases. This CDR3 contains 15 residues. Germline V gene sequence: CDR1 MNHEY, CDR2 SVGEGT. With 6 bases clipped from V and 2 bases from J, the junction kept 10 bases outside the gene matches.

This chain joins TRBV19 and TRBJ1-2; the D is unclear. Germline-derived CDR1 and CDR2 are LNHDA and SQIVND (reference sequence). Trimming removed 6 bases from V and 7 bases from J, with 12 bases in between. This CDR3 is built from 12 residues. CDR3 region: CASSAPWSGYTF. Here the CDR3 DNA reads TGTGCCAGTAGCGCCCCCTGGAGTGGCTACACCTTC.

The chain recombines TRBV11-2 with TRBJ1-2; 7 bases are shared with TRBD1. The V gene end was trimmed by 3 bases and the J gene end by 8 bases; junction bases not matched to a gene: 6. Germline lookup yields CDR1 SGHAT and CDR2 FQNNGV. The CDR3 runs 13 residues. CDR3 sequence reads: CASSFAKGAGYTF. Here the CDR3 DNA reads TGTGCCAGCAGCTTCGCGAAGGGGGCAGGCTACACCTTC.

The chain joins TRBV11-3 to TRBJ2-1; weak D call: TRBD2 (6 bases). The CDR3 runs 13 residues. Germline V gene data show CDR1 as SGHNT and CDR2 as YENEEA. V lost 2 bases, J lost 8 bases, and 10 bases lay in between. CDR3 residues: CASSLSREDEQFF. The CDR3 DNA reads TGTGCCAGCAGCTTAAGCAGGGAGGATGAGCAGTTCTTC.

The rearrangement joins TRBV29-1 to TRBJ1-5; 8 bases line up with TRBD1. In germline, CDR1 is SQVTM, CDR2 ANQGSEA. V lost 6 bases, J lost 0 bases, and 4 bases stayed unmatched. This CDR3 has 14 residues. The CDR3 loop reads CSVQQGDSNQPQHF. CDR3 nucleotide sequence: TGCAGCGTCCAACAGGGGGATAGCAATCAGCCCCAGCATTTT.

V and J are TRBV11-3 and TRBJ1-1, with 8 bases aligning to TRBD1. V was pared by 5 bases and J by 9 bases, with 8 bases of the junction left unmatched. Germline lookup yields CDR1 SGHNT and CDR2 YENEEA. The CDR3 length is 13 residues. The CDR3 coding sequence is TGTGCCAGCAGCATGGAGTCCAGGGGGCAAGCTTTCTTT. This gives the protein CASSMESRGQAFF. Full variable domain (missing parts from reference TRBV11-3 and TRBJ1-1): EAGVVQSPRYKIIEKKQPVAFWCNPISGHNTLYWYLQNLGQGPELLIRYENEEAVDDSQLPKDRFSAERLKGVDSTLKIQPAELGDSAVYLCASSMESRGQAFFGQGTRLTVV.

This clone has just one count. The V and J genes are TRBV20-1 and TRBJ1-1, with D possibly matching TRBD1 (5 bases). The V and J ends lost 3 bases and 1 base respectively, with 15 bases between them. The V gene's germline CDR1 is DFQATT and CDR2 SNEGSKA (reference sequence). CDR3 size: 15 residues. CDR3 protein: CSASLLPGGNTEAFF. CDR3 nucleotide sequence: TGCAGTGCTAGTCTGCTCCCCGGGGGGAACACTGAAGCTTTCTTT.

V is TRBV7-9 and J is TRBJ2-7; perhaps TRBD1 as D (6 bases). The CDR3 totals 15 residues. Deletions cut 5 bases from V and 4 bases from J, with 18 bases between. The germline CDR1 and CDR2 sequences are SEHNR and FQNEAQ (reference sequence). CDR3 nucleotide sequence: TGTGCCAGCAGCCCTTCGGACAGACCTGGGTACGAGCAGTACTTC. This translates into CASSPSDRPGYEQYF. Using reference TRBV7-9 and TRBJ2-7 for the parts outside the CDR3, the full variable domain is DTGVSQNPRHKITKRGQNVTFRCDPISEHNRLYWYRQTLGQGPEFLTYFQNEAQLEKSRLLSDRFSAERPKGSFSTLEIQRTEQGDSAMYLCASSPSDRPGYEQYFGPGTRLTVT.

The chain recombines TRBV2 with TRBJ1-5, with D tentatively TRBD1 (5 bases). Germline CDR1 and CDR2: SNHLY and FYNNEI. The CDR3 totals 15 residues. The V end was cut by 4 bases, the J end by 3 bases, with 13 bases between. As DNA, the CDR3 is TGTGCCAGCAGTGGGCAGGGCCGTCTCAATCAGCCCCAGCATTTT. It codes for CASSGQGRLNQPQHF.

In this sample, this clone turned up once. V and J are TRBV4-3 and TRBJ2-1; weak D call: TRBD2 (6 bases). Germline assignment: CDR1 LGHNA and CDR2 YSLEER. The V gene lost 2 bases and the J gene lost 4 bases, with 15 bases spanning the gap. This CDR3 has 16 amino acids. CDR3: CASSQSEGRAYNEQFF. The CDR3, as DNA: TGCGCCAGCAGCCAATCGGAGGGCAGAGCGTACAATGAGCAGTTCTTC.

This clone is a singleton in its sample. The CDR3 loop is CASSKYSEGNTGELFF. As DNA, the CDR3 is TGTGCCAGTAGTAAATATTCGGAGGGAAACACCGGGGAGCTGTTTTTT. V is TRBV19 and J is TRBJ2-2; D perhaps matches TRBD2 (6 bases). Germline V lookup: CDR1 LNHDA, CDR2 SQIVND (reference sequence). V lost 4 bases to trimming and J lost 2 bases, with 14 bases between them. This CDR3 has 16 residues.

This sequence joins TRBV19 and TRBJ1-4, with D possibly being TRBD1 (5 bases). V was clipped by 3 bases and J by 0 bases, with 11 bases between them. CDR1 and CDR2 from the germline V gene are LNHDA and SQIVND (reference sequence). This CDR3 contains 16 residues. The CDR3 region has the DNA TGTGCCAGTAGTATCGGGGGGAGAGCAACTAATGAAAAACTGTTTTTT. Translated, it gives CASSIGGRATNEKLFF.